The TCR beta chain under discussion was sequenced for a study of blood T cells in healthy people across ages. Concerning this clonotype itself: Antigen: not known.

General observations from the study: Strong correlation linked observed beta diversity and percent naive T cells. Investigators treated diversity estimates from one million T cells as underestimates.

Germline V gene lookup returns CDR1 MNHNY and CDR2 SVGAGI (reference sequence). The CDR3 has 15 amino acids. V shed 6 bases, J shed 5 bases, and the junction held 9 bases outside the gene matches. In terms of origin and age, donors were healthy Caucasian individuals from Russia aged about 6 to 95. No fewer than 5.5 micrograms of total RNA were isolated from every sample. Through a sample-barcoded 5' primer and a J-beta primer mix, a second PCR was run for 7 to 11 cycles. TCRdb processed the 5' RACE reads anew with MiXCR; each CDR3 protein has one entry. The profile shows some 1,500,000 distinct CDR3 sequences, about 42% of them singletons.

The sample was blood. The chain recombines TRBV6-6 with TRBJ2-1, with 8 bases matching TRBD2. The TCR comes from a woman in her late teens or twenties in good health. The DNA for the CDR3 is TGTGCCAGCAGCGCACGGGGGGGGCTAAACAATGAGCAGTTCTTC. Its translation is CASSARGGLNNEQFF.